The 24 T cell receptor beta chains presented below share a single source sample, sequenced in a study of blood T cell repertoires in COVID-19. The repertoire was sequenced with immunoSEQ multiplex PCR; TCRdb's copy has only in-frame clones and lacks some. The sample yields under 350,000 clones, about 89% seen once. The sample consisted of peripheral blood. Every receptor here comes from a man between 40 and 49 years old with acute or convalescent COVID-19.

The rearrangement joins TRBV12-3 or TRBV12-4 to TRBJ2-7; 7 positions match TRBD2. The J segment lost 4 bases and the V segment lost 4 bases, leaving 4 bases of the junction unmatched. This CDR3 is built from 13 residues. CDR3 DNA sequence: TGTGCCAGCAGTTGGGGGGGAGTGTACGAGCAGTACTTC. Encoded protein: CASSWGGVYEQYF.

This clone was counted between two and nine times. J is TRBJ1-1 and V is TRBV2; 10 nucleotides line up with TRBD1. The CDR3 is made up of 13 amino acids. V was pared by 7 bases and J by 4 bases, with 3 bases of the junction left unmatched. Germline V gene lookup returns CDR1 SNHLY and CDR2 FYNNEI. Written as DNA, the CDR3 is TGTGCCAGCAATTGGGACAGGGGCACTGAAGCTTTCTTT. The encoded protein is CASNWDRGTEAFF. The entire variable domain, with the rest obtained from reference TRBV2 and TRBJ1-1, is as follows: EPEVTQTPSHQVTQMGQEVILRCVPISNHLYFYWYRQILGQKVEFLVSFYNNEISEKSEIFDDQFSVERPDGSNFTLKIRSTKLEDSAMYFCASNWDRGTEAFFGQGTRLTVV.

This chain joins TRBV6-5 and TRBJ1-1, with TRBD1 as a possible D gene (6 bases). The CDR3 loop spans 11 amino acids. Trimming stripped 6 bases from V and 7 bases from J, with 9 bases between. Germline CDR1 and CDR2: MNHEY and SVGAGI. CDR3 residues: CASSLDSEAFF. DNA for the CDR3: TGTGCCAGCAGCCTGGACAGTGAAGCTTTCTTT.

The chain links TRBV7-8 to TRBJ1-2; D gene unclear. This CDR3 contains 15 residues. Between the trimmed V and J ends, which lost 2 bases and 4 bases, there was a span of 14 bases. Per the germline V gene, CDR1 is SGHVS and CDR2 is FQNEAQ. CDR3 region: CASSLRPGVAYGYTF. CDR3 DNA: TGTGCCAGCAGCTTACGGCCCGGGGTCGCCTATGGCTACACCTTC.

The chain carries TRBV5-8 and TRBJ1-1; 7 bases agree with TRBD1. Germline CDR1 and CDR2: SGHTS and YDEGEE. The trim removed 7 bases at V and 1 base at J, leaving 4 bases unmatched. The CDR3 length is 13 residues. The chain's CDR3 is CASSGQRNTEAFF. CDR3 nucleotide sequence: TGTGCCAGCTCGGGACAGAGGAACACTGAAGCTTTCTTT.

V and J are TRBV29-1 and TRBJ2-1; 11 bases align to TRBD1. Trimming removed 8 bases from V and 6 bases from J; junction bases left unmatched: 6. There are 13 residues in the CDR3. Germline CDR1 is SQVTM and CDR2 is ANQGSEA. This chain's CDR3 is CSLGTGGSNEQFF. The CDR3 coding sequence is TGCAGCCTAGGGACAGGGGGTAGCAATGAGCAGTTCTTC.

The chain joins TRBV23-1 to TRBJ2-1; D is possibly TRBD2 (6 bases). TRBV23-1 is known as an ORF, though its function is uncertain. The CDR3 consists of 16 residues. V dropped 5 bases and J dropped 0 bases, with 14 bases sitting between them. The CDR3 coding sequence is TGCGCCAGCAGTTCGGGGCGGGGCGCCTCCTACAATGAGCAGTTCTTC. Its translation is CASSSGRGASYNEQFF.

The chain uses TRBV5-6 and TRBJ2-7; 7 positions match TRBD1. J gave up 2 bases and V 4 bases, and 6 bases lay outside the gene matches. Germline V gene lookup returns CDR1 SGHDT and CDR2 YYEEEE. The CDR3 has 14 amino acids. The chain's CDR3 is CASSRRDSAYEQYF. The DNA of the CDR3 is TGTGCCAGCAGCCGCCGGGACAGTGCCTACGAGCAGTACTTC.

This clone was seen a single time. This chain links TRBV4-2 with TRBJ1-3; D gene uncertain. The CDR3 runs 13 residues. With 4 bases removed from V and 0 bases from J, the gap between germline ends came to 4 bases. The germline gives CDR1 LGHNA, CDR2 YNFKEQ. The CDR3 DNA is TGTGCCAGCAGCCTCGTCTCTGGAAACACCATATATTTT. Residues: CASSLVSGNTIYF.

The V gene is TRBV4-2, the J gene TRBJ1-6; D perhaps matches TRBD1 (5 bases). The germline V gene encodes CDR1 LGHNA and CDR2 YNFKEQ. The length of the CDR3 is 16 residues. V was clipped by 4 bases and J by 4 bases, with 14 bases between them. CDR3 bases: TGTGCCAGCAGCCGGCAGGGAGGCCCGTATAATTCACCCCTCCACTTT. Its protein is CASSRQGGPYNSPLHF.

This clone was counted once. This chain connects TRBV7-9 to TRBJ2-1; a possible D gene is TRBD2 (6 bases). V gave up 9 bases and J gave up 8 bases, with 20 bases separating them. CDR3 length: 14 residues. Germline V CDR1 and CDR2: SEHNR, FQNEAQ (reference sequence). CDR3 region: CASGFGLPGDEQFF. In DNA form, the CDR3 reads TGTGCCAGTGGGTTTGGCCTCCCGGGGGATGAGCAGTTCTTC.

The V and J genes are TRBV5-1 and TRBJ1-6; D is unresolved. Trimming left V 0 bases short and J 10 bases short, with 14 bases between. Germline CDR1 and CDR2: SGHRS and YFSETQ. The CDR3 has 15 residues. CDR3 in DNA: TGCGCCAGCAGCTTGGCGGAGCCCGGAGGATCACCCCTCCACTTT. Protein product: CASSLAEPGGSPLHF.

This sequence joins TRBV11-2 and TRBJ2-1; D is undetermined. CDR3 size: 14 residues. The V end was cut by 5 bases, the J end by 3 bases, with 11 bases between. Germline V gene lookup returns CDR1 SGHAT and CDR2 FQNNGV. The CDR3 loop reads CASSQSTNYNEQFF. CDR3 bases: TGTGCCAGCAGCCAATCGACAAACTACAATGAGCAGTTCTTC.

This clone was seen just once. The rearrangement links TRBV5-1 to TRBJ1-2; 9 positions agree with TRBD1. The CDR3 length is 14 residues. With 3 bases clipped from V and 4 bases from J, the junction kept 4 bases outside the gene matches. In germline, CDR1 is SGHRS, CDR2 YFSETQ. The CDR3 here is CASSSGQGTYGYTF. The DNA for the CDR3 is TGCGCCAGCAGCTCAGGACAGGGGACCTATGGCTACACCTTC.

As concerns this clone: The same CDR3 arises from other DNA sequences in this sample as well. V gene TRBV5-4 combines with J gene TRBJ2-7; 8 bases agree with TRBD2. Looked up from germline, CDR1 is SGHNT and CDR2 is YYREEE (reference sequence). This CDR3 region has 15 residues. V trimming: 0 bases; J trimming: 1 base; junction bases outside the gene matches: 3. The CDR3 DNA follows: TGTGCCAGCAGCTTGGGCGGGGGGAGGTCCTACGAGCAGTACTTC. This translates into CASSLGGGRSYEQYF.

The rearrangement links TRBV7-6 to TRBJ1-1, with TRBD1 identical over 9 bases. The CDR3 is 15 residues long. CDR1 and CDR2 from the germline V gene are SGHVS and FNYEAQ. Trimming took 2 bases from V and 5 from J; bases not matched to a gene: 6. This CDR3 reads CASSLRTGEYTEAFF. The CDR3 nucleotides read TGTGCCAGCAGCTTACGGACAGGGGAGTATACTGAAGCTTTCTTT.

This clone was counted a single time. The chain uses TRBV5-1 and TRBJ2-2; 7 nucleotides line up with TRBD2. V lost 0 bases, J lost 6 bases, and 8 bases stayed unmatched. CDR3 size: 16 residues. Germline V gene data show CDR1 as SGHRS and CDR2 as YFSETQ. CDR3 nucleotides: TGCGCCAGCAGCTTGGCCATGGGGAGGGAAGCCGGGGAGCTGTTTTTT. It specifies CASSLAMGREAGELFF.

The chain uses TRBV7-4 and TRBJ1-5; D not resolved. Germline-derived CDR1 and CDR2 are SGHVT and SQSDAQ. Trimming left V 5 bases short and J 6 bases short, with 8 bases between. This CDR3 has 12 amino acids. The CDR3 region has the DNA TGTGCCAGCAGCCCTAACGGTCAGCCCCAGCATTTT. Its translation: CASSPNGQPQHF.

CDR3 region: CASSSQGPSSTDTQYF. The CDR3, as DNA: TGTGCCAGCAGCTCTCAGGGGCCCTCATCCACAGATACGCAGTATTTT. V gene TRBV5-6 combines with J gene TRBJ2-3; perhaps TRBD1 as D (6 bases). This CDR3 region has 16 residues. The V end was cut by 3 bases, the J end by 2 bases, with 16 bases between. The germline V gene encodes CDR1 SGHDT and CDR2 YYEEEE. Combining the CDR3 with reference TRBV5-6 and TRBJ2-3 gives the whole variable domain DAGVTQSPTHLIKTRGQQVTLRCSPKSGHDTVSWYQQALGQGPQFIFQYYEEEERQRGNFPDRFSGHQFPNYSSELNVNALLLGDSALYLCASSSQGPSSTDTQYFGPGTRLTVL.

The V and J genes are TRBV9 and TRBJ1-6; tentative D call: TRBD1 (5 bases). CDR1 SGDLS and CDR2 YYNGEE come from the germline V gene. Trimming cost V 7 bases and J 9 bases, with 20 bases left between them. This CDR3 has 15 residues. The CDR3: CASSRGESVGSPLHF. CDR3 sequence (DNA): TGTGCCAGCTCCCGGGGGGAGTCGGTAGGTTCACCCCTCCACTTT.

The rearrangement uses TRBV6-5 and TRBJ1-2, with 10 bases fitting TRBD1. The ends lost 6 bases at V and 7 bases at J; junction bases unmatched: 5. The germline CDR1 and CDR2 sequences are MNHEY and SVGAGI. CDR3 size: 13 residues. CDR3 amino acids: CASSSGTGVGYTF. The CDR3 region has the DNA TGTGCCAGCAGCTCCGGGACAGGGGTTGGCTACACCTTC.

The rearrangement joins TRBV14 to TRBJ1-5, with D uncertain. Trimming removed 0 bases from V and 6 bases from J, with 6 bases in between. Per the germline V gene, CDR1 is SGHDN and CDR2 is FVKESK. This CDR3 contains 13 residues. In nucleotides, the CDR3 is TGTGCCAGCAGCCAAGATTATCGTCAGCCCCAGCATTTT. Residues: CASSQDYRQPQHF.

The V call is TRBV3-1 (or the pseudogene TRBV3-2), the J call TRBJ1-2; TRBD1 matches at 11 bases. Germline CDR1 LGHDT, CDR2 YNNKEL (reference sequence). The CDR3 is made up of 15 amino acids. V lost 4 bases to trimming and J lost 13 bases; unmatched junction nucleotides: 14. The CDR3 nucleotides are TGTGCCAGCAGCCTCTGGACAGGGGGCGCCGGAATGTTCACCTTC. Its translation is CASSLWTGGAGMFTF.

The table lists this clone with a count of one. This specimen includes other DNA sequences encoding the same CDR3. V is TRBV4-1 and J is TRBJ1-2; 8 nucleotides align to TRBD1. Germline V lookup: CDR1 MGHRA, CDR2 YSYEKL. The CDR3 totals 16 residues. V lost 0 bases, J lost 2 bases, and 5 bases stayed unmatched. CDR3: CASSQEGQDPNYGYTF. In DNA form, the CDR3 reads TGCGCCAGCAGCCAAGAGGGACAGGACCCAAACTATGGCTACACCTTC.